A single T cell receptor beta chain is shown here with its context. The sample originates from a study of cytomegalovirus exposure and HLA in healthy donors. Generated by immunoSEQ multiplex PCR, the TCRdb table keeps only in-frame clones and is missing some. The table records about 110,000 clones, roughly 90% of them present only once. Germline V gene sequence: CDR1 MNHEY, CDR2 SVGAGI. The CDR3 is 14 amino acids. After removal of 5 bases from V and 9 bases from J, the junction contained 10 bases not matched to a gene. The V and J genes are TRBV6-5 and TRBJ2-7; 10 nucleotides agree with TRBD1. The source is a woman in her thirties in good health and CMV-seropositive. Sequenced input: PBMCs. The CDR3 is CASSPTGGALPQYF. The CDR3, as DNA: TGTGCCAGCAGTCCGACAGGGGGCGCTTTACCGCAGTACTTC.